These 15 T cell receptor beta chains came from one sample sequenced in a study of patients and donors after allogeneic stem cell transplantation. TCRdb called the RT-PCR reads again in MiXCR, with one record for every CDR3 protein. The sample has about 210,000 distinct CDR3 sequences, around 40% seen once. The sample consisted of blood, either unsorted or a sorted T cell fraction (not recorded which). These receptors came from a human donor who was either an allogeneic HSCT recipient or a stem cell or donor lymphocyte infusion donor (not recorded which). It is not recorded whose cells these are; they may come from a transplant donor.

This clonotype appeared a few times. The V and J genes are TRBV27 and TRBJ2-3; unclear D gene. Trimming left V 5 bases short and J 4 bases short, with 7 bases between. This CDR3 has 12 residues. Germline CDR1 is MNHEY and CDR2 is SMNVEV (reference sequence). CDR3 sequence reads: CASSPASDTQYF. The CDR3 region has the DNA TGTGCCAGCAGTCCGGCGTCAGATACGCAGTATTTT.

This chain joins TRBV30 and TRBJ1-1; 7 positions agree with TRBD1. Trimming cost V 3 bases and J 3 bases; bases outside gene matches: 7. CDR3 length: 14 residues. CDR1 is GTSNPN, CDR2 SVGIG, per germline (reference sequence). For the CDR3, the DNA is TGTGCCTGGAGCTCAGACAGGGTGGACACTGAAGCTTTCTTT. It encodes CAWSSDRVDTEAFF.

This clonotype was detected ten times or more. The V call is TRBV7-9, the J call TRBJ1-4; D remains unclear. CDR3 length: 15 amino acids. Germline CDR1 reads SEHNR; CDR2 reads FQNEAQ (reference sequence). V lost 4 bases to trimming and J lost 1 base, with 10 bases between them. In DNA, the CDR3 is TGTGCCAGCAGCTCAAGACGGAGAACTAATGAAAAACTGTTTTTT. It specifies CASSSRRRTNEKLFF.

This clonotype has a handful of counts. The chain combines TRBV20-1 with TRBJ1-2; D uncertain. The CDR3 length is 11 residues. V was clipped by 3 bases and J by 6 bases, with 8 bases between them. The germline gives CDR1 DFQATT, CDR2 SNEGSKA (reference sequence). The CDR3 protein is CSASGLDGYTF. The CDR3, as DNA: TGCAGTGCTAGTGGGCTGGATGGCTACACCTTC.

The genes are TRBV20-1 and TRBJ1-1; D is ambiguous. The CDR3 runs to 12 residues. The ends were cut back, 6 bases at V and 3 bases at J, with 11 bases in the middle. The V gene's germline CDR1 is DFQATT and CDR2 SNEGSKA (reference sequence). This CDR3 reads CSATREYTEAFF. The CDR3 region has the DNA TGCAGTGCCACCCGGGAGTACACTGAAGCTTTCTTT.

The sample holds a few counts of this clonotype. The rearrangement links TRBV9 to TRBJ2-1; D possibly corresponds to TRBD2 (6 bases). V lost 4 bases, J lost 4 bases, and 15 bases lay in between. This CDR3 comprises 15 residues. Germline loops: CDR1 SGDLS, CDR2 YYNGEE. CDR3 residues: CASSPSRDWYNEQFF. The CDR3 DNA follows: TGTGCCAGCAGCCCTAGCCGGGACTGGTACAATGAGCAGTTCTTC.

The chain carries TRBV12-3 or TRBV12-4 and TRBJ1-2; no clear D. V lost 5 bases to trimming and J lost 8 bases, with 21 bases between them. The CDR3 covers 15 residues. The CDR3 DNA reads TGTGCCAGCAGTCCAGACTTCCCGGAATACTGGGGCTACACCTTC. This gives the protein CASSPDFPEYWGYTF.

This clonotype has more than one count but fewer than ten. V gene TRBV12-3 or TRBV12-4 combines with J gene TRBJ1-2; tentatively, D is TRBD1 (6 bases). The CDR3 runs 14 residues. Trimming took 6 bases from V and 8 from J, leaving 19 bases between them. CDR3 coding DNA: TGTGCCAGCAGAACCGACAGGACTCGGGGAGGCTACACCTTC. As protein: CASRTDRTRGGYTF.

The chain carries TRBV6-1 and TRBJ2-3; TRBD2 might be the D (5 bases). This CDR3 contains 15 residues. The germline gives CDR1 MNHNS, CDR2 SASEGT. V was shortened by 1 base and J by 7 bases, with 15 bases between the two germline ends. In DNA form, the CDR3 reads TGTGCCAGCAGTGAAGGGGCAGCCTCGGGGAATACGCAGTATTTT. Its translation is CASSEGAASGNTQYF.

This rearrangement joins TRBV29-1 to TRBJ2-3, with D possibly TRBD1 on 5 matching bases. The V gene lost 8 bases and the J gene lost 5 bases, with 11 bases spanning the gap. CDR1 and CDR2 from the germline V gene are SQVTM and ANQGSEA. The CDR3 spans 11 residues. The CDR3 DNA reads as TGCAGCATAAACACAGGAGATACGCAGTATTTT. Translated, it gives CSINTGDTQYF.

This sequence joins TRBV7-2 and TRBJ1-1, with D maybe TRBD1 (5 bases). Per the germline V gene, CDR1 is SGHTA and CDR2 is FQGNSA. This CDR3 is 15 amino acids long. Trimming removed 4 bases from V and 2 bases from J, with 14 bases in between. The CDR3 bases are TGTGCCAGCAGCTCTTCGACAGTGACAAACACTGAAGCTTTCTTT. Translating gives CASSSSTVTNTEAFF.

This clonotype came up a few times. The V and J genes are TRBV5-1 and TRBJ2-1; D unclear. The V gene's germline CDR1 is SGHRS and CDR2 YFSETQ. This CDR3 is built from 16 residues. V lost 3 bases, J lost 4 bases, and 17 bases lay in between. The CDR3 here is CASSSLVTLPYNEQFF. In DNA form, the CDR3 reads TGCGCCAGCAGCTCCTTAGTAACCCTCCCATACAATGAGCAGTTCTTC.

This clonotype has a single count. The rearrangement joins TRBV3-1 to TRBJ1-5, with D possibly TRBD1 on 6 matching bases. The CDR3 is 16 residues long. Germline CDR1 LGHDT, CDR2 YNNKEL (reference sequence). V lost 4 bases and J 7 bases, leaving 20 bases between the germline ends. Here the CDR3 reads CASSPHVGGSGQPQHF. The CDR3 DNA reads TGTGCCAGCAGCCCCCACGTCGGGGGCTCGGGACAGCCCCAGCATTTT.

Only a few counts were recorded for this clonotype. The chain recombines TRBV12-3 or TRBV12-4 with TRBJ1-2; no clear D gene. Trimming took off 7 bases at V and 5 bases at J, with 20 bases between the two ends. This CDR3 has 15 amino acids. Written as DNA, the CDR3 is TGTGCCAGCACCAATTCTCGGGTTGGGCGGTATGGCTACACCTTC. It codes for CASTNSRVGRYGYTF.

The chain couples TRBV5-1 to TRBJ2-2, with D unclear. The CDR3 loop spans 14 amino acids. V dropped 2 bases and J dropped 4 bases, with 9 bases sitting between them. Looked up from germline, CDR1 is SGHRS and CDR2 is YFSETQ. The CDR3 DNA follows: TGCGCCAGCAGCTTAGGAAGATCCACCGGGGAGCTGTTTTTT. Translation: CASSLGRSTGELFF.